The present T cell receptor (beta chain) was sequenced within a study of OX40 agonist ivuxolimab in advanced cancers. V dropped 4 bases and J dropped 2; count of bases not matched to a gene: 5. Germline V lookup: CDR1 KGHSH, CDR2 LQKENI. CDR3 length: 15 residues. Method: immunoSEQ multiplex PCR; TCRdb's copy keeps in-frame clones and lacks some. Counted here are about 96,000 clones, roughly 91% occurring once; the ten biggest clones make up 1.5% to 2%. This chain uses TRBV18 with TRBJ2-7; 10 bases are a match to TRBD2. The sequencing used CD4+ or CD8+ T cells sorted from blood, collected in a trial of the OX40 agonist ivuxolimab. This receptor was identified in an adult with an advanced solid tumor such as melanoma, head and neck, liver or kidney cancer. CDR3 nucleotides: TGTGCCAGCTCACGCCTAGCGGGAGCGGCCTACGAGCAGTACTTC. Translated, it gives CASSRLAGAAYEQYF.